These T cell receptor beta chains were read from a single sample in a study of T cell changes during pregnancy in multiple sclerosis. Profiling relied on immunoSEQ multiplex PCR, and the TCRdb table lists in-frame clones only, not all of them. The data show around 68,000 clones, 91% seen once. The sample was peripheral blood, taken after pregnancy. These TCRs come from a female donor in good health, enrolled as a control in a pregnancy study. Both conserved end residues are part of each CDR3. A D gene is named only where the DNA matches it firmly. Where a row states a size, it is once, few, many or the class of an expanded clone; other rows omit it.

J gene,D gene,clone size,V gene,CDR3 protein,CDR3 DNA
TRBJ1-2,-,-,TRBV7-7,CASSCIQGSNYGYTF,TGTGCCAGCAGCTGCATACAGGGATCTAACTATGGCTACACCTTC
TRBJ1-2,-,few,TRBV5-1,CASTSGDGQGYTF,TGCGCCAGCACCAGCGGAGACGGCCAAGGCTACACCTTC
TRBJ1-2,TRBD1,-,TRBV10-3,CAVGQGNYGYTF,TGTGCCGTAGGACAGGGGAACTATGGCTACACCTTC
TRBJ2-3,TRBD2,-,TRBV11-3,CASSGTSGQGDTQYF,TGTGCCAGCAGCGGGACTAGCGGGCAGGGGGATACGCAGTATTTT
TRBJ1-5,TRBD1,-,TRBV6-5,CASSPTGGVRPQHF,TGTGCCAGCAGCCCGACAGGGGGAGTGAGGCCCCAGCATTTT
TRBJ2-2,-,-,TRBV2,CASSYSWGQGGELFF,TGTGCCAGCAGTTACTCGTGGGGGCAGGGCGGGGAGCTGTTTTTT
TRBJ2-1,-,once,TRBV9,CASSVGPGVLNRNEQFF,TGTGCCAGCAGCGTAGGTCCGGGGGTATTGAACCGCAATGAGCAGTTCTTC
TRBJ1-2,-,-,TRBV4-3,CASSLKGDYGYTF,TGCGCCAGCAGCTTGAAAGGGGACTATGGCTACACCTTC
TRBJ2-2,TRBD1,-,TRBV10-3,CAISEGTGDTGELFF,TGTGCCATCAGTGAAGGGACAGGGGACACCGGGGAGCTGTTTTTT
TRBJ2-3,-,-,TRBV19,CASTPRGARDTQYF,TGTGCCAGTACCCCTCGGGGGGCCCGGGATACGCAGTATTTT
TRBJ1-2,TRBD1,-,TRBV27,CASSPGTGPGRGPNYGYTF,TGTGCCAGCAGTCCGGGGACAGGCCCTGGCCGAGGCCCAAACTATGGCTACACCTTC
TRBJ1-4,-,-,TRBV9,CASSVAAGKGNEKLFF,TGTGCCAGCAGCGTAGCTGCAGGGAAGGGTAATGAAAAACTGTTTTTT
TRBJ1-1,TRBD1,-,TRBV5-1,CASQGQGNTEAFF,TGCGCCAGCCAGGGACAGGGGAACACTGAAGCTTTCTTT
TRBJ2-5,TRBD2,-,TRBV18,CASSPPVAGAQETQYF,TGTGCCAGCTCACCACCGGTAGCGGGGGCACAAGAGACCCAGTACTTC
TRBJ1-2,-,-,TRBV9,CASSVGSLSSVYTF,TGTGCCAGCAGCGTAGGCTCATTATCGTCAGTCTACACCTTC
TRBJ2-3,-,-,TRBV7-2,CASSQGGDRTDTQYF,TGTGCCAGCAGCCAAGGGGGGGACCGCACAGATACGCAGTATTTT